This T cell receptor beta chain was observed in a study of OX40 agonist ivuxolimab in advanced cancers. Germline lookup yields CDR1 SGHRS and CDR2 YFSETQ. The length of the CDR3 is 15 residues. Trimming removed 7 bases at V and 1 base at J, with 17 bases between. The protocol was immunoSEQ multiplex PCR, while the TCRdb copy is restricted to in-frame clones and leaves out a portion. Among about 83,000 clones listed, around 84% were seen once. To note about this clone: As yet, its antigen is unknown.

Study findings and constraints: The antigen specificity of the peripheral T cells (those that were expanded) was not determined.

This specimen was CD4+ or CD8+ T cells sorted from blood, taken in a trial of the OX40 agonist ivuxolimab. This sequence was found in an adult with an advanced solid tumor such as melanoma, head and neck, liver or kidney cancer. The chain couples TRBV5-1 to TRBJ1-1; no firm D call. The DNA of the CDR3 is TGCGCCAGCCTAAACACCGAATCAGGGAACACTGAAGCTTTCTTT. Residues: CASLNTESGNTEAFF.